Each of the 28 T cell receptor beta chains below was sequenced from the same sample in a study of OX40 agonist ivuxolimab in advanced cancers. The library was prepared using the immunoSEQ multiplex PCR assay. Drawn from immuneACCESS, this table holds only the in-frame rearrangements with V and J called that TCRdb kept. Clones are partly lost; checked studies trace under half to an unresolved V gene and leave the rest unexplained. In all, the sample holds some 63,000 clones, and almost 95% of those were seen once. In total, the top ten clones hold approximately 18% of the sample. The starting material was CD4+ or CD8+ T cells sorted from blood, obtained in a trial of the OX40 agonist ivuxolimab. These receptors were taken from an adult with an advanced solid tumor such as melanoma, head and neck, liver or kidney cancer.

The gene calls are TRBV30 and TRBJ2-3; 12 nucleotides match TRBD2. This CDR3 is 15 amino acids long. Per the germline V gene, CDR1 is GTSNPN and CDR2 is SVGIG (reference sequence). J lost 3 bases, V lost 1 base, and 2 bases had no gene match. The CDR3 here is CAWSALAGGTDTQYF. The CDR3 region has the DNA TGTGCCTGGAGTGCTCTAGCGGGAGGGACAGATACGCAGTATTTT.

This clone turned up a few times. One end of the junction fails to match germline, which may point to a read error. The chain employs TRBV5-4 and TRBJ2-1; 7 bases match TRBD1. Germline V lookup: CDR1 SGHNT, CDR2 YYREEE (reference sequence). This CDR3 has 16 residues. The CDR3 loop is CASSQDRQGAYNEQFF. DNA of the CDR3: TGCGCCAGCAGCCAAGATAGGCAGGGGGCCTACAATGAGCAGTTCTTC.

The chain joins TRBV7-3 to TRBJ2-6; D may be TRBD1 (6 bases). The CDR3 is 16 amino acids. Germline V CDR1 and CDR2: SGHTA, FQGTGA. V was clipped by 5 bases and J by 4 bases, with 15 bases between them. This CDR3 reads CASSPQGWAGANVLTF. CDR3 sequence (DNA): TGTGCCAGCAGCCCACAGGGTTGGGCAGGGGCCAACGTCCTGACTTTC.

The chain employs TRBV11-3 and TRBJ1-1; 7 bases align to TRBD1. The CDR3 length is 15 residues. V shed 5 bases, J shed 3 bases, and the junction held 9 bases outside the gene matches. Germline lookup yields CDR1 SGHNT and CDR2 YENEEA. The chain's CDR3 is CASSPWEGAYTEAFF. DNA for the CDR3: TGTGCCAGCAGCCCCTGGGAGGGGGCTTACACTGAAGCTTTCTTT.

The genes are TRBV5-6 and TRBJ2-5, with TRBD1 matching over 7 bases. Germline V gives CDR1 SGHDT, CDR2 YYEEEE. CDR3 length: 14 amino acids. V was clipped by 2 bases and J by 4 bases; unmatched bases: 5. The chain's CDR3 is CASSLRGQGETQYF. The DNA for the CDR3 is TGTGCCAGCAGCTTAAGGGGGCAAGGAGAGACCCAGTACTTC.

Of note for this clone: Other DNA sequences in the same sample also yield this CDR3. The rearrangement links TRBV28 to TRBJ2-7; 11 bases fit TRBD2. Losses at the gene ends were 7 bases for V and 4 bases for J; bases not matched to a gene: 9. CDR3 length: 15 amino acids. Germline values: CDR1 MDHEN, CDR2 SYDVKM. In DNA form, the CDR3 reads TGTGCCAGCACTAGCGGGAGGTTCCGAATTTACGAGCAGTACTTC. This gives the protein CASTSGRFRIYEQYF.

The table lists this clone with a few counts. The chain recombines TRBV9 with TRBJ2-1; TRBD2 matches at 10 bases. This CDR3 comprises 18 residues. The ends lost 3 bases at V and 0 bases at J; junction bases unmatched: 9. CDR1 is SGDLS and CDR2 is YYNGEE in the germline V gene. CDR3 DNA sequence: TGTGCCAGCAGCGACGGACTAGCGGAACCGAGCTCCTACAATGAGCAGTTCTTC. Encoded protein: CASSDGLAEPSSYNEQFF.

V and J are TRBV13 and TRBJ2-2; D gene uncertain. The germline V and J ends were trimmed by 0 bases and 1 base, with 9 bases remaining between them. This CDR3 has 16 residues. Germline CDR1 is PRHDT and CDR2 is FYEKMQ (reference sequence). CDR3 bases: TGTGCCAGCAGCTTAGGGGTCCGTTGGAACACCGGGGAGCTGTTTTTT. Protein product: CASSLGVRWNTGELFF.

The rearrangement joins TRBV13 to TRBJ1-1; D not certain. The CDR3 spans 13 residues. The ends were cut back, 6 bases at V and 1 base at J, with 9 bases in the middle. CDR1 PRHDT and CDR2 FYEKMQ come from the germline V gene (reference sequence). DNA for the CDR3: TGTGCCAGCAGTGGTCAGCCGAACACTGAAGCTTTCTTT. Its protein product is CASSGQPNTEAFF.

V and J are TRBV30 and TRBJ2-1; no firm D call. This CDR3 spans 12 amino acids. Germline-derived CDR1 and CDR2 are GTSNPN and SVGIG (reference sequence). The ends were cut back, 0 bases at V and 10 bases at J, with 10 bases in the middle. CDR3 loop: CAWSVSTQEQFF. In nucleotides, the CDR3 is TGTGCCTGGAGTGTTTCTACCCAGGAGCAGTTCTTC.

V usage is TRBV4-3 and J usage is TRBJ2-2, with TRBD1 as a possible D gene (6 bases). Trimming pared 4 bases from V and 3 bases from J, leaving 15 bases between. CDR1 LGHNA and CDR2 YSLEER come from the germline V gene. CDR3 length equals 16 residues. Here the CDR3 reads CASSPTDRPDTGELFF. The CDR3 DNA follows: TGCGCCAGCAGCCCCACGGACAGACCTGACACCGGGGAGCTGTTTTTT.

This chain uses TRBV6-6 with TRBJ1-3; D not resolved. The germline CDR1 and CDR2 sequences are MNHNY and SVGAGI (reference sequence). This CDR3 is 15 amino acids long. V gave up 6 bases and J gave up 0 bases, with 12 bases separating them. The CDR3 loop reads CASRSVVSSGNTIYF. CDR3 coding DNA: TGTGCCAGCAGGTCGGTCGTGAGCTCTGGAAACACCATATATTTT.

The rearrangement joins TRBV27 to TRBJ2-2, with TRBD1 as a possible D gene (6 bases). The CDR3 runs 19 residues. V lost 1 base to trimming and J lost 2 bases, with 20 bases between them. Germline assignment: CDR1 MNHEY and CDR2 SMNVEV (reference sequence). The CDR3 spells CASSLFPPLYRVNTGELFF. CDR3 sequence (DNA): TGTGCCAGCAGTTTATTCCCCCCCCTGTACAGGGTTAACACCGGGGAGCTGTTTTTT.

The genes are TRBV4-2 and TRBJ2-1; possibly TRBD1 for D (6 bases). This CDR3 has 13 amino acids. Per the germline V gene, CDR1 is LGHNA and CDR2 is YNFKEQ. The germline V and J ends were trimmed by 3 bases and 8 bases, with 11 bases remaining between them. CDR3 sequence reads: CASSHPRGDEQFF. The CDR3 coding sequence is TGTGCCAGCAGCCACCCCAGGGGAGATGAGCAGTTCTTC.

This clone was detected a few times. This rearrangement joins TRBV7-9 to TRBJ2-7, with D hard to call. This CDR3 is built from 13 residues. Germline loops: CDR1 SEHNR, CDR2 FQNEAQ (reference sequence). Trimming cost V 9 bases and J 3 bases, with 15 bases left between them. CDR3 loop: CASSDRIYYEQYF. Written as DNA, the CDR3 is TGTGCCAGTTCCGACCGGATCTACTACGAGCAGTACTTC.

The J gene is TRBJ1-2, the V gene TRBV11-2, with 9 bases identical to TRBD1. The CDR3 length is 13 residues. Trimming cost V 1 base and J 6 bases; bases outside gene matches: 0. Per germline, CDR1 SGHAT and CDR2 FQNNGV. The CDR3 sequence: CASSLGTGDGYTF. The CDR3 DNA sequence: TGTGCCAGCAGCTTAGGGACAGGGGATGGCTACACCTTC. The full variable domain, completed using reference TRBV11-2 and TRBJ1-2, is EAGVAQSPRYKIIEKRQSVAFWCNPISGHATLYWYQQILGQGPKLLIQFQNNGVVDDSQLPKDRFSAERLKGVDSTLKIQPAKLEDSAVYLCASSLGTGDGYTFGSGTRLTVV.

The chain joins TRBV6-6 to TRBJ2-1; possible D gene TRBD2, 6 bases. The V gene's germline CDR1 is MNHNY and CDR2 SVGAGI (reference sequence). Trimming took 8 bases from V and 7 from J, leaving 15 bases between them. The CDR3 extends over 13 amino acids. The DNA of the CDR3 is TGTGCCAGCGTCGGCGGGGCCGTTAATGAGCAGTTCTTC. It encodes CASVGGAVNEQFF.

This rearrangement joins TRBV9 to TRBJ2-1, with TRBD2 matching 8 bases. The CDR3 runs to 16 residues. The V gene end was trimmed by 3 bases and the J gene end by 4 bases; junction bases not matched to a gene: 9. Germline V CDR1 and CDR2: SGDLS, YYNGEE. CDR3 sequence: CASSDVTSGTYNEQFF. In nucleotides, the CDR3 is TGTGCCAGCAGCGACGTAACTAGCGGCACTTACAATGAGCAGTTCTTC.

This chain joins TRBV7-3 and TRBJ2-5; possible D gene TRBD1, 5 bases. CDR3 size: 14 residues. The ends were cut back, 0 bases at V and 4 bases at J, with 9 bases in the middle. Germline-derived CDR1 and CDR2 are SGHTA and FQGTGA. The CDR3 sequence: CASSLTGVGETQYF. CDR3 coding DNA: TGTGCCAGCAGCTTAACAGGGGTCGGAGAGACCCAGTACTTC.

This clone appeared once. This chain connects TRBV7-2 to TRBJ2-7; TRBD2 matches at 16 bases. Germline V gives CDR1 SGHTA, CDR2 FQGNSA. The CDR3 spans 16 residues. V trimming: 5 bases; J trimming: 7 bases; junction bases outside the gene matches: 8. The CDR3 loop reads CASSPGLAGGPGEQYF. The CDR3 bases are TGTGCCAGCAGCCCGGGACTAGCGGGAGGGCCGGGGGAGCAGTACTTC.

This chain links TRBV6-5 with TRBJ1-1; TRBD1 aligns across 7 bases. The length of the CDR3 is 13 residues. The ends lost 6 bases at V and 4 bases at J; junction bases unmatched: 5. The germline CDR1 and CDR2 sequences are MNHEY and SVGAGI. The CDR3 region is CASSLGTATEAFF. DNA of the CDR3: TGTGCCAGCAGCCTTGGGACAGCCACTGAAGCTTTCTTT.

J is TRBJ2-1 and V is TRBV7-9; perhaps TRBD2 as D (6 bases). CDR3 length: 15 residues. CDR1 and CDR2 from the germline V gene are SEHNR and FQNEAQ (reference sequence). Deletions cut 2 bases from V and 7 bases from J, with 15 bases between. In DNA, the CDR3 is TGTGCCAGCAGCTTAATCAGGCAGGGAGGAAATGAGCAGTTCTTC. It yields the protein CASSLIRQGGNEQFF.

The chain joins TRBV10-3 to TRBJ2-1; D is undetermined. Germline V gene data show CDR1 as ENHRY and CDR2 as SYGVKD. Trimming took 0 bases from V and 7 from J, leaving 4 bases between them. The CDR3 has 12 amino acids. CDR3 region: CAISESLNEQFF. CDR3 nucleotide sequence: TGTGCCATCAGTGAGTCGCTGAATGAGCAGTTCTTC.

V and J are TRBV28 and TRBJ1-5; D perhaps matches TRBD1 (6 bases). The CDR3 is made up of 14 amino acids. V gave up 3 bases and J gave up 3 bases, with 9 bases separating them. The germline V gene has CDR1 MDHEN and CDR2 SYDVKM. Written as DNA, the CDR3 is TGTGCCAGCAGTTTTTACAGGGCCAATCAGCCCCAGCATTTT. Amino acid sequence: CASSFYRANQPQHF. Full variable domain (rest looked up from reference TRBV28 and TRBJ1-5): DVKVTQSSRYLVKRTGEKVFLECVQDMDHENMFWYRQDPGLGLRLIYFSYDVKMKEKGDIPEGYSVSREKKERFSLILESASTNQTSMYLCASSFYRANQPQHFGDGTRLSIL.

J is TRBJ2-7 and V is TRBV19, with 10 bases fitting TRBD2. CDR1 and CDR2 (germline): LNHDA, SQIVND (reference sequence). The CDR3 loop spans 15 amino acids. V shed 3 bases and J 1 base; nucleotides not matched to a gene: 3. The CDR3 DNA reads as TGTGCCAGTAGTATGGGACTAGCGATTTCCTACGAGCAGTACTTC. Translating gives CASSMGLAISYEQYF. Based on the CDR3 plus reference TRBV19 and TRBJ2-7, the full variable domain is DGGITQSPKYLFRKEGQNVTLSCEQNLNHDAMYWYRQDPGQGLRLIYYSQIVNDFQKGDIAEGYSVSREKKESFPLTVTSAQKNPTAFYLCASSMGLAISYEQYFGPGTRLTVT.

This chain's CDR3 is CASSVLDPGELFF. CDR3 DNA: TGTGCCAGCAGCGTGTTGGATCCCGGGGAGCTGTTTTTT. The gene calls are TRBV9 and TRBJ2-2; D is ambiguous. CDR1 SGDLS and CDR2 YYNGEE come from the germline V gene. CDR3 length: 13 amino acids. Trimming removed 2 bases at V and 6 bases at J, with 8 bases between.

The chain joins TRBV4-3 to TRBJ2-7; 7 positions match TRBD1. Germline V lookup: CDR1 LGHNA, CDR2 YSLEER. After removal of 1 base from V and 3 bases from J, the junction contained 3 bases not matched to a gene. The CDR3 runs to 14 residues. As DNA, the CDR3 is TGCGCCAGCAGCCAAGCGACAGGGCTCTACGAGCAGTACTTC. It encodes CASSQATGLYEQYF.

The V and J genes are TRBV9 and TRBJ2-7, with TRBD1 matching 10 bases. The germline V gene encodes CDR1 SGDLS and CDR2 YYNGEE. The CDR3 sequence is 14 residues long. Trimming at V came to 2 bases and at J to 2 bases, leaving 1 base not matched to a gene. CDR3 protein: CASSVGTGAYEQYF. The DNA for the CDR3 is TGTGCCAGCAGCGTTGGGACAGGGGCCTACGAGCAGTACTTC.